The present TCR beta chain was sequenced within a study of blood T cell repertoires in COVID-19. For the study at large: Samples taken during acute and convalescent COVID-19 were collected in the United States, Italy and Spain. Sources were T cells, B-cell-depleted T cells, or PBMCs; the material itself was cDNA or gDNA.

How the authors handled the data: How many nucleated cells were present was estimated from reference gene primer amplification. Produced via immunoSEQ multiplex PCR; TCRdb's table is partial and in-frame only. From that table come the V and J calls and clone size; the DNA was used to work out D and trimming. The sample has roughly 24,000 clones, more than 85% seen once; the top ten hold approximately 2%. Trimming removed 5 bases at V and 11 bases at J, with 19 bases between. Germline assignment: CDR1 MNHEY and CDR2 SVGEGT. The CDR3 has 14 amino acids. V is TRBV6-2 or TRBV6-3 and J is TRBJ2-1; D is perhaps TRBD2 (5 bases). The material sequenced was peripheral blood. The sequence was obtained from a human donor in a cohort sampled during active COVID-19. In DNA form, the CDR3 reads TGTGCCAGCAGTAACCGGGAACCCCCCCATCAGCAGTTCTTC. Residues: CASSNREPPHQQFF.